This T cell receptor (beta chain) was recovered during a study of T cell repertoires in cytomegalovirus infection. Study at large: TCR beta signatures that were public indicated CMV infection and matching HLA type. General study findings and limits: Cumulative public TCR beta family frequency identified carriers of CMV plus the relevant HLA. Clonotypes of TCR beta that were HLA-C-restricted and CMV-specific dominated the ex vivo response.

This clonotype was found many times. Its specificity is not known. TCRdb re-derived calls from the reads in MiXCR, one entry per CDR3 protein. Here the sample spans roughly 250,000 distinct CDR3 sequences, 9% to 15% being singletons. Germline V gives CDR1 LNHNV, CDR2 YYDKDF (reference sequence). The V end was cut by 4 bases, the J end by 7 bases, with 10 bases between. The CDR3 length is 12 residues. V usage is TRBV15 and J usage is TRBJ1-1; possible D gene TRBD1, 5 bases. The source is a human donor in good health (CMV status not recorded). Some clones in this sample may be carry-over from other donors' samples. Source material: PBMCs. The CDR3 nucleotides are TGTGCCACCAGCAAGGCAGGGATTGAAGCTTTCTTT. Translated, it gives CATSKAGIEAFF.